Following are 24 T cell receptor beta chains from one sample sequenced in a study of blood T cell repertoires in COVID-19. TCRdb's table, derived via immunoSEQ multiplex PCR, lists solely in-frame clones and lacks some. The table records some 50,000 clones, 80% to 90% of them present only once. The sequencing input was peripheral blood. The receptors originated from a human donor in a cohort sampled during active COVID-19.

The chain recombines TRBV5-4 with TRBJ2-2; 10 bases map to TRBD1. J gave up 1 base and V 3 bases, and 3 bases lay outside the gene matches. CDR1 is SGHNT, CDR2 YYREEE, per germline (reference sequence). There are 16 residues in the CDR3. The CDR3 here is CASSSGQGKNTGELFF. CDR3 nucleotides: TGTGCCAGCAGCTCGGGACAGGGGAAGAACACCGGGGAGCTGTTTTTT.

Ten or more counts support this clone. The chain carries TRBV6-5 and TRBJ1-2; TRBD1 aligns across 11 bases. The V and J ends lost 4 bases and 6 bases, in that order; junction bases with no gene match: 7. From germline, CDR1 is MNHEY and CDR2 SVGAGI. This CDR3 region has 15 residues. The CDR3 here is CASSSGTGGLNGYTF. In nucleotides, the CDR3 is TGTGCCAGCAGTTCCGGGACAGGGGGGTTGAATGGCTACACCTTC.

The count of this clone is one. V gene TRBV18 combines with J gene TRBJ2-5; TRBD1 matches 7 bases. The CDR3 is made up of 14 amino acids. V shed 0 bases and J 2 bases; nucleotides not matched to a gene: 0. Germline V lookup: CDR1 KGHSH, CDR2 LQKENI. The CDR3 region has the DNA TGTGCCAGCTCACCACCGGGACAGCAAGAGACCCAGTACTTC. Its translation: CASSPPGQQETQYF.

This sequence joins TRBV7-6 and TRBJ2-1, with 10 bases that match TRBD1. Trimming cost V 3 bases and J 9 bases; bases outside gene matches: 8. The CDR3 has 15 residues. CDR1 is SGHVS, CDR2 FNYEAQ, per germline. CDR3 DNA: TGTGCCAGCAGCTTGTCGACAGGGGGCTTAGGTGAGCAGTTCTTC. It codes for CASSLSTGGLGEQFF.

The gene calls are TRBV9 and TRBJ2-6, with D possibly being TRBD2 (6 bases). In germline, CDR1 is SGDLS, CDR2 YYNGEE. The CDR3 is 15 residues long. The germline V and J ends were trimmed by 3 bases and 0 bases, with 7 bases remaining between them. CDR3 nucleotide sequence: TGTGCCAGCAGCGCGGAGGGCTCTGGGGCCAACGTCCTGACTTTC. Translated, it gives CASSAEGSGANVLTF.

The CDR3 sequence is CASNNRQFYEQYF. In nucleotides, the CDR3 is TGTGCCAGCAATAACAGGCAGTTCTACGAGCAGTACTTC. This chain joins TRBV6-5 and TRBJ2-7; D possibly corresponds to TRBD1 (5 bases). The CDR3 has 13 residues. Trimming removed 7 bases at V and 3 bases at J, with 13 bases between. Germline lookup yields CDR1 MNHEY and CDR2 SVGAGI.

This clone was counted a single time. The gene calls are TRBV3-1 (or the pseudogene TRBV3-2) and TRBJ1-1; D is undetermined. The germline V and J ends were trimmed by 3 bases and 1 base, with 9 bases remaining between them. This CDR3 is 14 amino acids long. Germline CDR1 reads LGHDT; CDR2 reads YNNKEL (reference sequence). The CDR3 spells CASSQASGNTEAFF. The CDR3 region has the DNA TGTGCCAGCAGCCAGGCATCGGGGAACACTGAAGCTTTCTTT.

The chain joins TRBV6-5 to TRBJ1-5, with 7 bases matching TRBD1. V gave up 6 bases and J gave up 6 bases; unmatched junction bases: 8. Germline CDR1 and CDR2: MNHEY and SVGAGI. This CDR3 has 14 residues. The CDR3 loop is CASRRGAGGQPQHF. CDR3 DNA: TGTGCCAGCAGGCGTGGGGCAGGGGGTCAGCCCCAGCATTTT.

This clone showed up just once. The chain recombines TRBV14 with TRBJ2-7; the D gene is possibly TRBD2 (5 bases). CDR3 length equals 14 residues. The V end was cut by 1 base, the J end by 3 bases, with 10 bases between. Germline CDR1 reads SGHDN; CDR2 reads FVKESK. CDR3 nucleotides: TGTGCCAGCAGCCAAGCAACGGGATACTACGAGCAGTACTTC. This translates into CASSQATGYYEQYF.

This clone was found once. The genes are TRBV24-1 and TRBJ2-3, with 14 bases lining up with TRBD2. Per germline, CDR1 KGHDR and CDR2 SFDVKD. J lost 4 bases, V lost 7 bases, and 9 bases had no gene match. The CDR3 is made up of 17 amino acids. The CDR3 region is CATRGLAGDRFADTQYF. The CDR3 DNA sequence: TGTGCCACCAGGGGACTAGCGGGAGACCGGTTCGCAGATACGCAGTATTTT.

The genes are TRBV7-8 and TRBJ2-7; 7 bases agree with TRBD1. Germline V gene data show CDR1 as SGHVS and CDR2 as FQNEAQ. V was clipped by 5 bases and J by 5 bases; unmatched bases: 3. There are 12 residues in the CDR3. The CDR3 region is CASSDRAHEQYF. The CDR3, as DNA: TGTGCCAGCAGCGACAGGGCTCACGAGCAGTACTTC. Full variable domain (outside the CDR3, taken from reference TRBV7-8 and TRBJ2-7): GAGVSQSPRYKVAKRGQDVALRCDPISGHVSLFWYQQALGQGPEFLTYFQNEAQLDKSGLPSDRFFAERPEGSVSTLKIQRTQQEDSAVYLCASSDRAHEQYFGPGTRLTVT.

The chain joins TRBV6-5 to TRBJ2-7; 9 bases are a match to TRBD1. CDR1 is MNHEY, CDR2 SVGAGI, per germline. V lost 6 bases, J lost 2 bases, and 8 bases stayed unmatched. CDR3 length: 15 residues. The CDR3, as DNA: TGTGCCAGCAGACCACCGGGACAGGGACCCTACGAGCAGTACTTC. Translating it yields CASRPPGQGPYEQYF.

The chain combines TRBV18 with TRBJ2-2; 12 bases line up with TRBD1. The CDR3 totals 15 residues. CDR1 KGHSH and CDR2 LQKENI come from the germline V gene. V shed 5 bases and J 4 bases; nucleotides not matched to a gene: 2. The CDR3: CASSSGQGATGELFF. The CDR3 DNA reads as TGTGCCAGCTCATCGGGACAGGGGGCCACCGGGGAGCTGTTTTTT.

V gene TRBV5-6 combines with J gene TRBJ1-6; 12 nucleotides match TRBD1. V was pared by 4 bases and J by 9 bases, with 5 bases of the junction left unmatched. Germline V lookup: CDR1 SGHDT, CDR2 YYEEEE. The CDR3 is 15 amino acids. The CDR3 sequence is CASSGRDRGPSPLHF. The CDR3, as DNA: TGTGCCAGCAGCGGACGGGACAGGGGGCCTTCACCCCTCCACTTT.

The V call is TRBV5-1, the J call TRBJ1-1; no clear D. CDR3 length: 14 amino acids. Germline V gene sequence: CDR1 SGHRS, CDR2 YFSETQ. V was trimmed by 4 bases and J by 1 base, leaving 11 bases between them. The CDR3 here is CASSLNTQNTEAFF. The CDR3 region has the DNA TGCGCCAGCAGCCTTAACACGCAGAACACTGAAGCTTTCTTT.

The CDR3 DNA follows: TGTGCCAGCAGTTTACCGACAGGCGGGAGTGACACTGAAGCTTTCTTT. Encoded protein: CASSLPTGGSDTEAFF. This sequence joins TRBV6-5 and TRBJ1-1; the D gene is possibly TRBD1 (6 bases). This CDR3 contains 16 residues. Germline V CDR1 and CDR2: MNHEY, SVGAGI. Trimming removed 4 bases from V and 3 bases from J, with 18 bases in between.

The gene calls are TRBV18 and TRBJ2-7; no reliable D call. From germline, CDR1 is KGHSH and CDR2 LQKENI. Trimming shortened V by 4 bases and J by 5 bases, and 18 bases separated the two germline ends. This CDR3 is 15 amino acids long. CDR3 DNA sequence: TGTGCCAGCTCACGACTCTCCTCTCCCAGCGACGAGCAGTACTTC. Amino acid sequence: CASSRLSSPSDEQYF.

This rearrangement joins TRBV12-2 to TRBJ2-1; TRBD2 was called by the table and not checked on the DNA. TRBV12-2 is labeled a pseudogene. The CDR3 is 9 residues long. CDR3 nucleotides: TGTGCAAGTGAGGATGAGCAGTTCTTC. It codes for CASEDEQFF.

This chain connects TRBV10-3 to TRBJ1-1; D not certain. This CDR3 is built from 12 residues. The V gene's germline CDR1 is ENHRY and CDR2 SYGVKD. Trimming removed 6 bases at V and 0 bases at J, with 5 bases between. The CDR3 sequence: CAISSMNTEAFF. CDR3 nucleotides: TGTGCCATCAGCTCTATGAACACTGAAGCTTTCTTT.

The CDR3 sequence is CASKTHETGPYEQYF. The CDR3 coding sequence is TGTGCCAGTAAAACACACGAGACAGGACCCTACGAGCAGTACTTC. V is TRBV19 and J is TRBJ2-7; D is perhaps TRBD1 (6 bases). The germline gives CDR1 LNHDA, CDR2 SQIVND (reference sequence). This CDR3 region has 15 residues. Trimming cost V 7 bases and J 2 bases, with 18 bases left between them.

V usage is TRBV6-5 and J usage is TRBJ2-1; the match to TRBD1 covers 7 bases. CDR1 is MNHEY, CDR2 SVGAGI, per germline. This CDR3 has 15 amino acids. After removal of 2 bases from V and 4 bases from J, the junction contained 5 bases not matched to a gene. The chain's CDR3 is CASSYGGQIYNEQFF. The CDR3 nucleotides are TGTGCCAGCAGTTACGGGGGACAGATATACAATGAGCAGTTCTTC.

This rearrangement joins TRBV11-1 to TRBJ2-5; 12 bases agree with TRBD2. This CDR3 spans 15 amino acids. J gave up 3 bases and V 3 bases, and 2 bases lay outside the gene matches. Germline V gene data show CDR1 as SGHAT and CDR2 as FQDESV (reference sequence). The CDR3 region is CASSFRTSGEETQYF. The DNA of the CDR3 is TGTGCCAGCAGCTTCCGGACTAGCGGGGAAGAGACCCAGTACTTC.

This clone was counted once. The chain carries TRBV30 and TRBJ1-6; D gene ambiguous. Germline V gene lookup returns CDR1 GTSNPN and CDR2 SVGIG (reference sequence). Trimming cost V 0 bases and J 7 bases, with 7 bases left between them. This CDR3 comprises 13 residues. The CDR3 DNA follows: TGTGCCTGGAGTGTAGTCGAGAATTCACCCCTCCACTTT. Protein: CAWSVVENSPLHF.

The chain links TRBV11-2 to TRBJ2-2, with 7 bases lining up with TRBD1. V shed 6 bases, J shed 4 bases, and the junction held 11 bases outside the gene matches. This CDR3 is built from 16 residues. From germline, CDR1 is SGHAT and CDR2 FQNNGV. The CDR3 DNA is TGTGCCAGCAGTGGAGTGGGGACAGCTTTCACCGGGGAGCTGTTTTTT. Amino acids: CASSGVGTAFTGELFF.